The 29 T cell receptor beta chains below all came from one sample that was sequenced in a study of blood T cell repertoires in COVID-19. Generated by immunoSEQ multiplex PCR, the TCRdb table keeps only in-frame clones and is missing some. Counted here are 300,000 to 500,000 clones, 70% to 90% occurring once; the ten biggest clones make up 0.95% to 1%. Sequencing was done on a sample of PBMCs or T cells enriched from blood (not recorded which). The source is a woman in her thirties with acute COVID-19.

The chain employs TRBV6-5 and TRBJ1-6; D gene unclear. This CDR3 is 13 amino acids long. Trimming removed 6 bases from V and 5 bases from J, with 8 bases in between. Germline assignment: CDR1 MNHEY and CDR2 SVGAGI. CDR3 sequence: CASSLSNNSPLHF. CDR3 DNA sequence: TGTGCCAGCAGCCTAAGTAATAATTCACCCCTCCACTTT.

The V gene is TRBV19, the J gene TRBJ2-7, with 7 bases aligning to TRBD1. V lost 4 bases, J lost 3 bases, and 6 bases stayed unmatched. This CDR3 has 14 amino acids. Per germline, CDR1 LNHDA and CDR2 SQIVND (reference sequence). The CDR3 coding sequence is TGTGCCAGTAGTAGAGACAGGGAAGGCTACGAGCAGTACTTC. This codes for CASSRDREGYEQYF.

This clone rates as medium-sized (0.01 to 0.1%). This chain connects TRBV6-2 or TRBV6-3 to TRBJ1-1, with D perhaps matching TRBD1 (5 bases). Germline CDR1 MNHEY, CDR2 SVGEGT. The V end was cut by 1 base, the J end by 1 base, with 16 bases between. The CDR3 length is 17 residues. CDR3 sequence reads: CASSYLIGGAANTEAFF. The CDR3 region has the DNA TGTGCCAGCAGTTACTTGATCGGTGGGGCAGCGAACACTGAAGCTTTCTTT.

This rearrangement joins TRBV5-6 to TRBJ2-7, with TRBD2 matching over 7 bases. This CDR3 has 16 amino acids. Trimming took 4 bases from V and 1 from J; bases not matched to a gene: 11. Germline V lookup: CDR1 SGHDT, CDR2 YYEEEE. CDR3 residues: CASSRTGAGESYEQYF. Here the CDR3 DNA reads TGTGCCAGCAGCCGCACCGGTGCGGGGGAATCCTACGAGCAGTACTTC.

The gene calls are TRBV20-1 and TRBJ2-7, with TRBD2 matching over 7 bases. CDR3 size: 11 residues. V gave up 7 bases and J gave up 7 bases; unmatched junction bases: 7. The germline V gene encodes CDR1 DFQATT and CDR2 SNEGSKA (reference sequence). CDR3 nucleotides: TGCAGTGGCCAGAACGGGGGGGAGCAGTACTTC. It specifies CSGQNGGEQYF.

This clone was seen just once. CDR3 amino acids: CASSQGQDNTEAFF. CDR3 sequence (DNA): TGCGCCAGCAGTCAAGGACAGGACAACACTGAAGCTTTCTTT. This chain links TRBV5-1 with TRBJ1-1; 7 bases align to TRBD1. V was pared by 5 bases and J by 2 bases, with 6 bases of the junction left unmatched. Germline V gene lookup returns CDR1 SGHRS and CDR2 YFSETQ. The CDR3 covers 14 residues.

The CDR3 DNA reads TGTGCCAGTAGCACGACAGGGGCCCCCTACGAGCAGTACTTC. Translation gives CASSTTGAPYEQYF. V is TRBV19 and J is TRBJ2-7, with 8 bases identical to TRBD1. J was trimmed by 2 bases and V by 6 bases; bases with no gene match: 6. The CDR3 spans 14 residues. Germline values: CDR1 LNHDA, CDR2 SQIVND (reference sequence). Together with reference TRBV19 and TRBJ2-7, the CDR3 gives the full variable domain: DGGITQSPKYLFRKEGQNVTLSCEQNLNHDAMYWYRQDPGQGLRLIYYSQIVNDFQKGDIAEGYSVSREKKESFPLTVTSAQKNPTAFYLCASSTTGAPYEQYFGPGTRLTVT.

This clone has just a few counts. The V call is TRBV6-2 or TRBV6-3, the J call TRBJ2-5; D is perhaps TRBD2 (7 bases). The V gene lost 6 bases and the J gene lost 1 base, with 12 bases spanning the gap. The germline V gene encodes CDR1 MNHEY and CDR2 SVGEGT. The CDR3 spans 14 residues. The CDR3 DNA sequence: TGTGCCAGCAGCCCGCGGGGGCCCCAAGAGACCCAGTACTTC. Encoded protein: CASSPRGPQETQYF.

The rearrangement links TRBV20-1 to TRBJ1-1; D gene uncertain. CDR3 length: 11 residues. V lost 6 bases to trimming and J lost 4 bases, with 9 bases between them. In germline, CDR1 is DFQATT, CDR2 SNEGSKA (reference sequence). CDR3 sequence reads: CSATAGTEAFF. CDR3 coding DNA: TGCAGTGCAACAGCGGGCACTGAAGCTTTCTTT.

The rearrangement joins TRBV27 to TRBJ1-4; TRBD1 aligns across 10 bases. Per the germline V gene, CDR1 is MNHEY and CDR2 is SMNVEV (reference sequence). With 5 bases clipped from V and 4 bases from J, the junction kept 10 bases outside the gene matches. This CDR3 has 17 residues. In DNA form, the CDR3 reads TGTGCCAGCAGTCCCCTTGGACAGGGGGTTGGTAATGAAAAACTGTTTTTT. Translating it yields CASSPLGQGVGNEKLFF.

This clone was counted only a few times. The V gene is TRBV28, the J gene TRBJ2-7; 9 bases are shared with TRBD1. Germline CDR1 MDHEN, CDR2 SYDVKM. The CDR3 totals 15 residues. Unmatched junction bases numbered 13, after V lost 10 bases and J lost 3 bases. The CDR3 here is CATTGGTNRGYEQYF. Here the CDR3 DNA reads TGTGCCACGACAGGGGGGACTAATAGGGGCTACGAGCAGTACTTC.

The chain is built from TRBV21-1 and TRBJ2-7; TRBD1, the table's D call, lacks a check against the DNA. TRBV21-1 is flagged as a pseudogene. The CDR3 is 14 amino acids. The CDR3 spells CASSPVDSSYEQYF. As DNA, the CDR3 is TGTGCCAGCAGCCCAGTCGACAGTTCCTACGAGCAGTACTTC.

The rearrangement joins TRBV11-3 to TRBJ2-7; no clear D gene. Germline V lookup: CDR1 SGHNT, CDR2 YENEEA. The CDR3 has 13 residues. V lost 1 base, J lost 6 bases, and 10 bases lay in between. The CDR3 spells CASSLVPRAEQYF. In DNA form, the CDR3 reads TGTGCCAGCAGCTTAGTGCCGCGAGCCGAGCAGTACTTC.

The chain carries TRBV25-1 and TRBJ1-4; no reliable D call. CDR1 MGHDK and CDR2 SYGVNS come from the germline V gene. V was shortened by 4 bases and J by 6 bases, with 6 bases between the two germline ends. The CDR3 runs to 12 residues. The CDR3 DNA sequence: TGTGCCAGCAGTGCCAACTATGAAAAACTGTTTTTT. Its translation: CASSANYEKLFF. Complete variable domain (other parts from reference TRBV25-1 and TRBJ1-4): EADIYQTPRYLVIGTGKKITLECSQTMGHDKMYWYQQDPGMELHLIHYSYGVNSTEKGDLSSESTVSRIRTEHFPLTLESARPSHTSQYLCASSANYEKLFFGSGTQLSVL.

The V call is TRBV7-9, the J call TRBJ2-1; 11 bases agree with TRBD2. The CDR3 loop spans 18 amino acids. After removal of 1 base from V and 5 bases from J, the junction contained 10 bases not matched to a gene. Germline V gene data show CDR1 as SEHNR and CDR2 as FQNEAQ (reference sequence). This CDR3 reads CASSLGPSGGTNHNEQFF. The CDR3 coding sequence is TGTGCCAGCAGCTTAGGACCTAGCGGGGGGACGAATCACAATGAGCAGTTCTTC.

The genes are TRBV7-9 and TRBJ2-5; 9 bases are shared with TRBD2. The germline V gene encodes CDR1 SEHNR and CDR2 FQNEAQ (reference sequence). Trimming removed 1 base from V and 5 bases from J; junction bases left unmatched: 2. The CDR3 spans 14 residues. DNA of the CDR3: TGTGCCAGCAGCTTAGTTGCGGGGGGGGAGACCCAGTACTTC. Translation: CASSLVAGGETQYF.

The chain employs TRBV19 and TRBJ1-1; possible D gene TRBD1, 5 bases. Trimming shortened V by 5 bases and J by 4 bases, and 23 bases separated the two germline ends. CDR1 is LNHDA and CDR2 is SQIVND in the germline V gene (reference sequence). The CDR3 contains 17 residues. CDR3 residues: CASSPHSGGGWSTEAFF. CDR3 sequence (DNA): TGTGCCAGTAGTCCTCACTCCGGCGGGGGTTGGAGCACTGAAGCTTTCTTT.

This chain joins TRBV4-1 and TRBJ1-6; 7 bases line up with TRBD1. After removal of 5 bases from V and 5 bases from J, the junction contained 6 bases not matched to a gene. The CDR3 has 15 amino acids. In germline, CDR1 is MGHRA, CDR2 YSYEKL. The CDR3 bases are TGCGCCAGCAGCAAGACAGGGACTGATAATTCACCCCTCCACTTT. Translating gives CASSKTGTDNSPLHF.

As regards this clone: This sample also contains other DNA sequences that code for the same CDR3. The chain has TRBV5-1 and TRBJ1-3; 7 bases are a match to TRBD1. V lost 0 bases to trimming and J lost 4 bases; unmatched junction nucleotides: 1. Germline CDR1 SGHRS, CDR2 YFSETQ. The length of the CDR3 is 14 residues. The DNA of the CDR3 is TGCGCCAGCAGCTTGGGACAGGGAGGAAACACCATATATTTT. This gives the protein CASSLGQGGNTIYF.

This chain links TRBV15 with TRBJ2-1; 11 bases agree with TRBD2. V shed 8 bases and J 12 bases; nucleotides not matched to a gene: 9. Looked up from germline, CDR1 is LNHNV and CDR2 is YYDKDF (reference sequence). This CDR3 is 13 amino acids long. The CDR3 spells CATAATSGVLQFF. CDR3 sequence (DNA): TGTGCCACCGCAGCGACTAGCGGGGTTTTGCAGTTCTTC.

This chain connects TRBV7-2 to TRBJ1-1, with TRBD1 matching over 7 bases. CDR1 is SGHTA, CDR2 FQGNSA, per germline. This CDR3 is 15 amino acids long. V gave up 2 bases and J gave up 9 bases; unmatched junction bases: 12. CDR3: CASSLSQGVYLQAFF. CDR3 coding DNA: TGTGCCAGCAGCTTAAGCCAGGGGGTATACTTGCAAGCTTTCTTT.

The chain employs TRBV6-2 or TRBV6-3 and TRBJ2-5; TRBD1 or TRBD2 may be the D gene (6 bases each). Germline CDR1 reads MNHEY; CDR2 reads SVGEGT. Trimming removed 6 bases from V and 4 bases from J, with 9 bases in between. The CDR3 contains 12 residues. The CDR3 DNA reads as TGTGCCAGCAGCCGGGGGCGAGAGACCCAGTACTTC. Its translation is CASSRGRETQYF.

The chain is built from TRBV10-2 and TRBJ1-4; D is perhaps TRBD1 (6 bases). Per the germline V gene, CDR1 is WSHSY and CDR2 is SAAADI. Trimming removed 7 bases from V and 8 bases from J, with 14 bases in between. The CDR3 length is 13 residues. The CDR3 nucleotides read TGCGCCAGCACCACCGGACAGAGCGAAAAACTGTTTTTT. Translating gives CASTTGQSEKLFF.

The CDR3 loop is CASSADRRPSGNTIYF. CDR3 nucleotides: TGTGCCAGCAGCGCGGACAGACGGCCCTCTGGAAACACCATATATTTT. J is TRBJ1-3 and V is TRBV9; possibly TRBD1 for D (6 bases). Trimming cost V 3 bases and J 0 bases, with 13 bases left between them. The V gene's germline CDR1 is SGDLS and CDR2 YYNGEE. The CDR3 runs to 16 residues.

This chain connects TRBV2 to TRBJ1-2; 8 bases are a match to TRBD1. The junction had 8 bases not matched to a gene; V was cut back by 2 bases and J by 6 bases. The CDR3 loop spans 15 amino acids. Germline-derived CDR1 and CDR2 are SNHLY and FYNNEI. This CDR3 is CASSELQGEVHGYTF. CDR3 coding DNA: TGTGCCAGCAGTGAACTACAGGGGGAAGTACATGGCTACACCTTC.

This sequence joins TRBV5-1 and TRBJ1-4; no definite D call. Per germline, CDR1 SGHRS and CDR2 YFSETQ. There are 15 residues in the CDR3. Trimming took 1 base from V and 0 from J, leaving 7 bases between them. The CDR3 loop is CASSLFGATNEKLFF. The CDR3 DNA is TGCGCCAGCAGCTTGTTCGGGGCAACTAATGAAAAACTGTTTTTT.

This chain uses TRBV7-9 with TRBJ2-7; 9 nucleotides agree with TRBD1. With 4 bases clipped from V and 0 bases from J, the junction kept 4 bases outside the gene matches. Germline CDR1 and CDR2: SEHNR and FQNEAQ (reference sequence). The CDR3 totals 15 residues. CDR3 DNA sequence: TGTGCCAGCAGCTCCTCGGACAGGGGCTCCTACGAGCAGTACTTC. Residues: CASSSSDRGSYEQYF.

J is TRBJ2-1 and V is TRBV27; 11 bases are shared with TRBD1. The CDR3 runs 15 residues. J lost 9 bases, V lost 6 bases, and 10 bases had no gene match. Germline V lookup: CDR1 MNHEY, CDR2 SMNVEV (reference sequence). The CDR3 DNA is TGTGCCAGCAGGCCCTTGGACAGGGGGCGGGGTGAGCAGTTCTTC. Its translation: CASRPLDRGRGEQFF.

This rearrangement joins TRBV10-3 to TRBJ1-3, with 8 bases that match TRBD1. The CDR3 has 14 amino acids. Trimming cost V 11 bases and J 4 bases; bases outside gene matches: 10. The V gene's germline CDR1 is ENHRY and CDR2 SYGVKD. CDR3 loop: CAASGGAIGNTIYF. The DNA of the CDR3 is TGTGCCGCCTCAGGGGGCGCGATCGGAAACACCATATATTTT.